This T cell receptor (beta chain) came from a study of human T cells and chemical hapten exposure. The CDR3 totals 14 residues. Germline assignment: CDR1 SEHNR and CDR2 FQNEAQ (reference sequence). V shed 11 bases and J shed 8 bases, with 22 bases lying between them. This sample's time point: patch test 1, 2 weeks after DPC sensitization. Treatment noted: therapeutic diphenylcyclopropenone sensitization with weekly scalp DPC. This clonotype was counted between two and nine times. TCRdb processed the RACE reads anew with MiXCR; each CDR3 protein has one entry. Here the sample spans fewer than 400,000 distinct CDR3 sequences, about 7% being singletons.

The chain employs TRBV7-9 and TRBJ2-1; D assignment may be TRBD1 or TRBD2 (5 bases each). This TCR derives from a woman between 18 and 30 years old with alopecia areata. Some clones in this sample may be carry-over from other donors' samples. Sequencing was performed on whole blood, taken in connection with sensitization to the hapten diphenylcyclopropenone (DPC). The CDR3 region is CAGDGAEGWDEQFF. CDR3 coding DNA: TGTGCCGGAGACGGAGCAGAGGGGTGGGATGAGCAGTTCTTC.